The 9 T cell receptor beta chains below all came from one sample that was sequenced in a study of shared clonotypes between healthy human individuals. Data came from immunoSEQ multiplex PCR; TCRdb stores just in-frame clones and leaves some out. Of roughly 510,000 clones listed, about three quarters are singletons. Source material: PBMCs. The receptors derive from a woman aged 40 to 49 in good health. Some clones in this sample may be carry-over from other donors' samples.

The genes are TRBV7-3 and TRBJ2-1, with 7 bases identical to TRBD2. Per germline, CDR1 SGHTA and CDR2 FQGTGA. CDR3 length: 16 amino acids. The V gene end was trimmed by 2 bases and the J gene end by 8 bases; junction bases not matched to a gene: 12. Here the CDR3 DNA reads TGTGCCAGCAGCTTACTCGCGGGGAGGGGTTTCGATGAGCAGTTCTTC. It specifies CASSLLAGRGFDEQFF.

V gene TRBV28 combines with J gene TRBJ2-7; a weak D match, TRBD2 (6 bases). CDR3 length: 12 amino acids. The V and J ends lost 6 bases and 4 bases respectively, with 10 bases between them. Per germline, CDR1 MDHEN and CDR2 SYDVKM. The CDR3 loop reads CASSTTRYEQYF. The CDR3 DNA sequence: TGTGCCAGCAGCACGACTAGGTACGAGCAGTACTTC.

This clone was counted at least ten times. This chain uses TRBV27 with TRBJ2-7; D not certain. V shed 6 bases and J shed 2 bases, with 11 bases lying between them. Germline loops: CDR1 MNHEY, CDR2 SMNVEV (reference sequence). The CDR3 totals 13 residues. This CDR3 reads CASSPGSTYEQYF. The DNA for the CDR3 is TGTGCCAGCAGCCCGGGCTCCACCTACGAGCAGTACTTC.

CDR3 DNA sequence: TGTGCCAGCAGCTTAGCGGGGGCCTTAGGGGGTGAGCAGTTCTTC. This encodes CASSLAGALGGEQFF. The rearrangement links TRBV7-8 to TRBJ2-1; a weak D match, TRBD1 (6 bases). V gave up 0 bases and J gave up 9 bases, with 15 bases separating them. The V gene's germline CDR1 is SGHVS and CDR2 FQNEAQ. The CDR3 loop spans 15 amino acids.

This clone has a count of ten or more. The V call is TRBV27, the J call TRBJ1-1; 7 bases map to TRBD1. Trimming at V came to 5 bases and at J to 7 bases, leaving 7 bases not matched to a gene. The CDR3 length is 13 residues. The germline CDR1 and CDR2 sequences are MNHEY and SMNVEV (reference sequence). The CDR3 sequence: CASSLRQGLEAFF. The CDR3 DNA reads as TGTGCCAGCAGTCTCCGACAGGGCCTTGAAGCTTTCTTT.

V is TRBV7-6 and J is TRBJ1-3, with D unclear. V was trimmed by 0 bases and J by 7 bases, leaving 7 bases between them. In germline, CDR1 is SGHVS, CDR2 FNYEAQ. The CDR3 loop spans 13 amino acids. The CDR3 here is CASSLASRNTIYF. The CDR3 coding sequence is TGTGCCAGCAGCTTAGCGAGTCGGAACACCATATATTTT.

The CDR3 nucleotides are TGTGCCACAGACTGTCGGTTTCTTTTATCTGGAAACACCATATATTTT. The encoded protein is CATDCRFLLSGNTIYF. The genes are TRBV27 and TRBJ1-3; D gene ambiguous. CDR3 length: 16 amino acids. V gave up 10 bases and J gave up 1 base, with 20 bases separating them. Germline values: CDR1 MNHEY, CDR2 SMNVEV (reference sequence).

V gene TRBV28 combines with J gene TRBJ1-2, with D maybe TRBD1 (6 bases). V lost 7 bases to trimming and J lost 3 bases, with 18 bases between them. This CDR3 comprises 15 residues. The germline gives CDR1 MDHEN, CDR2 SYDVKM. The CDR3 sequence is CASTNGRGGHYGYTF. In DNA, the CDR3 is TGTGCCAGCACCAATGGACGCGGGGGCCACTATGGCTACACCTTC.

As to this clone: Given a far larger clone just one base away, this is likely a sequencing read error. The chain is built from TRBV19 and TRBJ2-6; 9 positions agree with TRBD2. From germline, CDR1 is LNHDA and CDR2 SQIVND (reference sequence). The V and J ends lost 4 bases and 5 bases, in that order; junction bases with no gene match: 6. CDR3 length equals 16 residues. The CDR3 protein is CASSSSGGSWANVLTF. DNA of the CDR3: TGTGCCAGTAGTAGTAGCGGGGGTTCTTGGGCCAACGTCCTGACTTTC. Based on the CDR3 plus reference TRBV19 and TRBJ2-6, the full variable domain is DGGITQSPKYLFRKEGQNVTLSCEQNLNHDAMYWYRQDPGQGLRLIYYSQIVNDFQKGDIAEGYSVSREKKESFPLTVTSAQKNPTAFYLCASSSSGGSWANVLTFGAGSRLTVL.